This is a list of T cell receptor beta chains from one sample in a study of graft-versus-host responses after intestinal transplantation. The antigens of these receptors remain unknown. This table comes from immunoSEQ multiplex PCR, and its TCRdb copy is limited to in-frame clones, with some not included. The sample holds around 110,000 clones, roughly 89% seen once. Sequences were derived from unstimulated CD4+ T cells sorted from spleen or lymph node cells, sampled before transplant. The receptor set was obtained from a human donor who was the organ donor for an intestinal transplant. The CDR3 runs from the conserved cysteine through the conserved F or W. Fields, in order: clone size, V gene, J gene, D gene, CDR3 protein, CDR3 DNA. D genes are given only for firm matches. Where a row states a size, it is once, few, many or the class of an expanded clone; other rows omit it.

-	TRBV11-2	TRBJ2-1	-	CASSLVSEFYNEQFF	TGTGCCAGCAGCTTGGTTAGCGAGTTTTACAATGAGCAGTTCTTC
-	TRBV30	TRBJ1-2	TRBD1	CAWSRTGVNYGYTF	TGTGCCTGGAGTCGGACAGGCGTTAACTATGGCTACACCTTC
-	TRBV6-5	TRBJ2-1	-	CASSPSAWGEQFF	TGTGCCAGCAGCCCCTCTGCCTGGGGTGAGCAGTTCTTC
few	TRBV5-1	TRBJ1-5	-	CASSLEGGNQPQHF	TGCGCCAGCAGCTTGGAGGGGGGGAATCAGCCCCAGCATTTT
-	TRBV2	TRBJ1-3	-	CASSGQFYSSGNTIYF	TGTGCCAGCAGTGGGCAGTTCTATAGCTCTGGAAACACCATATATTTT
-	TRBV10-3	TRBJ1-6	-	CAISPTGPDSPLHF	TGTGCCATCAGTCCGACAGGCCCAGACTCACCCCTCCACTTT
-	TRBV2	TRBJ1-2	TRBD1	CASSSDRGYGYTF	TGTGCCAGCAGTTCGGACAGGGGCTATGGCTACACCTTC
-	TRBV15	TRBJ2-1	-	CATSSEQFF	TGTGCCACCAGTAGTGAGCAGTTCTTC
-	TRBV11-3	TRBJ2-3	-	CASSFPAGTRGTDTQYF	TGTGCCAGCAGCTTCCCGGCGGGAACCCGGGGCACAGATACGCAGTATTTT
-	TRBV7-2	TRBJ2-6	-	CASSPPVGSGANVLTF	TGTGCCAGCAGCCCCCCCGTGGGGTCTGGGGCCAACGTCCTGACTTTC
-	TRBV19	TRBJ2-1	-	CASRGQGTKYNEQFF	TGTGCCAGTAGGGGGCAGGGGACCAAGTACAATGAGCAGTTCTTC
-	TRBV20-1	TRBJ2-7	-	CSARTSYEQYF	TGCAGTGCTAGGACTAGCTACGAGCAGTACTTC
-	TRBV2	TRBJ1-2	-	CASLALGAGYTF	TGTGCCAGCCTAGCCTTGGGGGCGGGCTACACCTTC
-	TRBV10-3	TRBJ1-2	TRBD1	CAISIGQDRYGYTF	TGTGCCATCAGTATAGGACAGGACCGCTATGGCTACACCTTC
-	TRBV29-1	TRBJ2-3	TRBD2	CSVASGSTTDTQYF	TGCAGCGTTGCTAGCGGGAGTACCACAGATACGCAGTATTTT
few	TRBV5-4	TRBJ2-7	TRBD2	CASSPGLAKSSYEQYF	TGTGCCAGCAGCCCGGGACTAGCCAAAAGCTCCTACGAGCAGTACTTC
-	TRBV2	TRBJ2-2	TRBD2	CASSPTGLATGELFF	TGTGCCAGCAGCCCTACGGGACTAGCGACCGGGGAGCTGTTTTTT
-	TRBV11-2	TRBJ2-5	TRBD2	CASSLLAGQETQYF	TGTGCCAGCAGCCTTTTAGCGGGTCAAGAGACCCAGTACTTC
-	TRBV7-3	TRBJ2-7	TRBD1	CASSMTGAYEQYF	TGTGCCAGCAGCATGACAGGGGCCTACGAGCAGTACTTC
few	TRBV7-9	TRBJ1-2	-	CASSQDLLPTEHGYTF	TGTGCCAGCAGCCAAGATTTATTGCCTACGGAGCATGGCTACACCTTC
-	TRBV7-2	TRBJ1-2	TRBD1	CASSLAVGQGDYGYTF	TGTGCCAGCAGCTTAGCGGTCGGACAGGGGGACTATGGCTACACCTTC
-	TRBV21-1	TRBJ2-7	-	CASSKSGAGIRDRGSFSSYEQYF	TGTGCCAGCAGCAAATCTGGGGCGGGTATTAGGGACAGGGGATCTTTCTCGTCCTACGAGCAGTACTTC
few	TRBV10-1	TRBJ2-3	TRBD2	CATSLAGDADTQYF	TGCGCCACCTCGCTAGCGGGAGACGCAGATACGCAGTATTTT
-	TRBV6-5	TRBJ2-7	TRBD2	CASRSGTSGSYEQYF	TGTGCCAGCAGATCCGGGACTAGCGGTTCCTACGAGCAGTACTTC
once	TRBV11-2	TRBJ1-2	TRBD1	CASSSSGQGAFGYTF	TGTGCCAGCAGCTCCTCAGGACAGGGGGCCTTCGGCTACACCTTC
-	TRBV6-5	TRBJ1-2	-	CASSYSYRTYGYTF	TGTGCCAGCAGTTACTCGTACAGGACCTATGGCTACACCTTC
-	TRBV11-3	TRBJ2-7	TRBD2	CASSFHPGLVHEQYF	TGTGCCAGCAGCTTTCATCCGGGACTAGTCCACGAGCAGTACTTC
-	TRBV28	TRBJ2-3	TRBD1	CASSWTGGRDTQYF	TGTGCCAGCAGTTGGACAGGGGGCAGAGATACGCAGTATTTT
few	TRBV11-3	TRBJ1-1	-	CASNGGLGNTEAFF	TGTGCCAGCAATGGGGGTTTGGGGAACACTGAAGCTTTCTTT
-	TRBV15	TRBJ2-3	-	CATSRDSLRDTQYF	TGTGCCACCAGCAGAGATTCACTGCGAGATACGCAGTATTTT
-	TRBV5-5	TRBJ1-5	-	CASSLEWGDQPQHF	TGTGCCAGCAGCTTGGAGTGGGGGGATCAGCCCCAGCATTTT
-	TRBV5-1	TRBJ2-5	TRBD1	CASSLRTGSQETQYF	TGCGCCAGCAGCCTCCGGACAGGGAGCCAAGAGACCCAGTACTTC
-	TRBV19	TRBJ1-1	TRBD1	CATQDRGSVTEAFF	TGTGCCACTCAAGACAGGGGAAGTGTCACTGAAGCTTTCTTT
once	TRBV9	TRBJ2-3	TRBD2	CASSVSLVAGGLTDTQYF	TGTGCCAGCAGCGTCTCCCTTGTAGCGGGGGGGCTCACAGATACGCAGTATTTT
-	TRBV6-1	TRBJ1-2	-	CASSEAPGVNGYTF	TGTGCCAGCAGTGAAGCGCCCGGTGTTAATGGCTACACCTTC
-	TRBV4-1	TRBJ1-4	-	CASSHTREKLFF	TGCGCCAGCAGCCATACGCGCGAAAAACTGTTTTTT
once	TRBV30	TRBJ1-1	-	CAWSAGPWNTEAFF	TGTGCCTGGAGTGCGGGACCTTGGAACACTGAAGCTTTCTTT
-	TRBV29-1	TRBJ2-2	-	CSVVQAYTGELFF	TGCAGCGTTGTTCAGGCATACACCGGGGAGCTGTTTTTT
-	TRBV10-3	TRBJ2-1	TRBD2	CAISDFAGGTFRSEQFF	TGTGCCATCAGTGACTTCGCGGGAGGGACGTTCCGGAGTGAGCAGTTCTTC
-	TRBV5-4	TRBJ1-1	-	CASSLEGTLNTEAFF	TGTGCCAGCAGCTTGGAGGGGACCCTGAACACTGAAGCTTTCTTT
-	TRBV2	TRBJ2-7	-	CASGSGQTYEQYF	TGTGCCTCCGGCTCCGGACAGACTTACGAGCAGTACTTC
-	TRBV27	TRBJ1-5	-	CASKRWGVGSNQPQHF	TGTGCCAGCAAGAGATGGGGGGTAGGGAGCAATCAGCCCCAGCATTTT